The T cell receptor (beta chain) described here comes from a study of memory CD4+ T cells and cytomegalovirus serostatus. Study-wide results and limits: Suggested: most of the CMV-linked TCR signature lies in CD4+ memory cells.

As concerns this clone: The antigen is not known.

The sort gate was single viable CD3+CD4+CD8-CD45RO+ cells for memory CD4+ T cells. Serostatus was set by detecting CMV pp150, pp28, p38, p52 IgG. This CDR3 spans 16 amino acids. The V gene's germline CDR1 is SGHTA and CDR2 FQGTGA. Losses at the gene ends were 5 bases for V and 1 base for J; bases not matched to a gene: 6. Assay: immunoSEQ multiplex PCR; the TCRdb copy retains only in-frame clones and omits some. In the table there are roughly 45,000 clones, approximately 78% of which are singletons. The chain uses TRBV7-3 and TRBJ2-2, with 8 bases aligning to TRBD2. The sequencing input was memory CD4+ T cells from blood. The receptor's source is an adult in good health and CMV-seronegative. CDR3 DNA: TGTGCCAGCAGCCCCCGGGCGGGGGGGAACACCGGGGAGCTGTTTTTT. This sequence encodes CASSPRAGGNTGELFF.